Sequencing of this T cell receptor beta chain was carried out in a study of shared clonotypes between healthy human individuals (dated by TCRdb to 2018 to 2021). Background for the entire study: A few men and two women, aged 18 to 49 years, made up the cohort. Different laboratories and diverse techniques were used to prepare libraries and sequence TCR repertoires, to increase sequencing depth and limit assay-specific biases. Per donor, three plates each were used for CD4 naive and CD4 memory, two for CD8 naive, and one for CD8 memory. Blood TCR repertoires of about five healthy adults were deeply sequenced to estimate repertoire size and the extent of clonotype sharing between individuals. Leukapheresis yielded between about 0.85 and 10 billion PBMCs per donor.

From the germline V gene, CDR1 is SNHLY and CDR2 is FYNNEI. Germline trimming amounts to 6 bases on V and 10 bases on J, with 4 as the count of junction bases outside the gene matches. Taken from cysteine to phenylalanine, the CDR3 has 12 residues. This entry keeps only the CDR3 DNA: 36 bases, framed from base 1. With respect to this clone: Its antigen specificity is not known. Within one base of it there is no much larger clone, and no base qualities were kept.

TCR CDR3 regions were amplified from genomic DNA by multiplex PCR using the deep immunoSEQ assay. Genomic DNA extracted from each cell subset was distributed evenly over all wells of several immunoSEQ 96-well plates, and each plate served as one replicate. For sorted subsets, each replicate PCR was loaded with about 0.2 ug genomic DNA, equivalent to 25,000 to 35,000 T cell genomes. The purified libraries were quantified using a Qubit 3.0 fluorometer, sized with a Bioanalyzer 2100, and then quantified again using the KAPA Library Quantification kit. Each immunoSEQ 96-well plate was sequenced on its own single-read 150-cycle Illumina NextSeq 550 flow cell. On the study's bioinformatics: Because the immunoSEQ output held only junctional sequences and lacked quality scores, the filtering could not match the filtering applied to full-length reads. To assign V/J genes and CDR3, sequences were annotated against IMGT germline references using PyIR, a Python wrapper for IgBLAST v1.9. Reads were removed for weak V/J assignments (E-value above 1e-6), missing CDR3, stop codons, out-of-frame junctions, or ambiguous translated residues. A V3J clonotype was defined by an identical inferred V gene, J gene, and CDR3 amino acid sequence. To compute the percentage overlap between repertoires, the number of shared unique clonotypes was divided by the size of the smaller repertoire. Richness of each repertoire was evaluated using RTK rarefaction, the Chao1 estimator, and Recon v2.1 estimates of unobserved clonotypes. OLGA was used to compute generation probabilities for all TCRbeta clonotypes that the gDNA method yielded from a few donors. This is the immuneACCESS table as TCRdb keeps it, with only in-frame sequences that have V and J called. A part of the clones is gone; compared with another copy, unresolved V genes explain less than half, and the rest is unexplained. That table furnishes V, J and clone size, whereas the DNA furnished D and trimming. The sample table shows some 1,400,000 clones, and roughly 97% are seen once. Of the sample, approximately 1.2% is held by the ten largest clones.

Healthy HIV-negative adults with no recently reported acute infections or vaccinations were included as donors. Only Caucasian adults living in Nashville, Tennessee, USA were represented among the donors. Magnetic negative selection was used to enrich CD4+ T cells, after which naive cells were positively selected on CD45RA and the negative fraction became the memory subset. Blood was obtained by leukapheresis, after which PBMCs were separated by Ficoll-Histopaque density gradient centrifugation and cryopreserved in liquid nitrogen vapor phase. Analytical flow cytometry was used to check the purity and quantity of each magnetically sorted T cell population. Genomic DNA was isolated from each sorted fraction and quantified by UV absorbance on a Nanodrop 2000c. Overall results and qualifications from the work: Incomplete sequencing was indicated by rarefaction of sorted-subset datasets, despite the large sequencing depth. Sampling was limited to blood, and TCR repertoires in tissue likely differ from TCR repertoires in blood. Pairwise subsampling led to the expectation that sequencing depth would affect the degree of clonotype sharing among donors. Across a handful of donors, about 4.5% of naive CD4, roughly 3.5% of naive CD8, 2.3% of memory CD4, and about 0.4% of memory CD8 clonotypes were shared. Larger estimated clonotype richness was generally found for naive subsets than for memory subsets. Higher generation probabilities were observed for clonotypes shared by all four sorted-subset donors than for non-shared clonotypes. Because the study included only a small number of donors, the genetic and exposure-history diversity represented was limited.

The chain links TRBV2 with TRBJ1-1; TRBD1 aligns with 11 central bases. Sequencing was done on a sample of naive CD4+ T cells sorted from blood. Per the publication, the cell subset or site label means: CD45RA+ positively selected. This TCR came from a man aged 30-40 years in good health. The nucleotide sequence reads as follows: TGTGCCAGCAGCACCGGGACAGGGGGAGCTTTCTTT. Its product reads: CASSTGTGGAFF.